The 21 T cell receptor beta chains reported below all come from one sample, sequenced in a study of graft-versus-host responses after intestinal transplantation (dated by TCRdb to the early 2020s). The method was the immunoSEQ multiplex PCR assay. TCRdb holds this immuneACCESS table with in-frame rearrangements only. Some clones are missing; in checked studies, unresolved V genes explain under half, and the rest has no known cause. Recorded for this sample are more than 10,000 clones; roughly 83% of them occurred a single time. Together, the top ten hold over 8.5% of the sample. The source was PBMCs, collected approximately 310 days after intestinal transplant. All receptors derive from a human patient who received an intestinal transplant, so some T cells may come from the graft donor.

V usage is TRBV5-1 and J usage is TRBJ1-2, with 12 bases matching TRBD1. Germline lookup yields CDR1 SGHRS and CDR2 YFSETQ. J was trimmed by 8 bases and V by 1 base; bases with no gene match: 3. CDR3 size: 14 residues. The CDR3 DNA reads TGCGCCAGCAGCTTGTCCGGGACAGGGGGCGGCTACACCTTC. It specifies CASSLSGTGGGYTF.

This clone was picked up a small number of times. The genes are TRBV5-6 and TRBJ2-7; D unresolved. V dropped 0 bases and J dropped 2 bases, with 15 bases sitting between them. Germline V CDR1 and CDR2: SGHDT, YYEEEE. This CDR3 comprises 16 residues. The CDR3 loop is CASSLAFQSPTYEQYF. CDR3 coding DNA: TGTGCCAGCAGCTTGGCCTTTCAATCGCCCACCTACGAGCAGTACTTC.

This clone was seen a single time. The chain links TRBV28 to TRBJ2-2; the D gene is possibly TRBD2 (6 bases). Germline-derived CDR1 and CDR2 are MDHEN and SYDVKM. There are 14 residues in the CDR3. Trimming pared 8 bases from V and 1 base from J, leaving 11 bases between. CDR3 bases: TGTGCCAGCTGGGGGACTGTGAACACCGGGGAGCTGTTTTTT. Translating gives CASWGTVNTGELFF.

The rearrangement joins TRBV7-9 to TRBJ2-1, with TRBD2 matching 14 bases. The CDR3 contains 16 residues. The junction had 6 bases not matched to a gene; V was cut back by 4 bases and J by 7 bases. Germline V gene data show CDR1 as SEHNR and CDR2 as FQNEAQ (reference sequence). CDR3 sequence reads: CASSYRGTSGSNEQFF. As DNA, the CDR3 is TGTGCCAGCAGCTACCGAGGGACTAGCGGGAGTAATGAGCAGTTCTTC.

The chain couples TRBV5-6 to TRBJ1-2, with 8 bases lining up with TRBD1. The ends lost 0 bases at V and 11 bases at J; junction bases unmatched: 3. From germline, CDR1 is SGHDT and CDR2 YYEEEE. CDR3 length equals 12 residues. The CDR3 DNA reads as TGTGCCAGCAGCTTGGCCACAGGGGGGTACACCTTC. This codes for CASSLATGGYTF. The full variable domain, its missing parts supplied by reference TRBV5-6 and TRBJ1-2, is DAGVTQSPTHLIKTRGQQVTLRCSPKSGHDTVSWYQQALGQGPQFIFQYYEEEERQRGNFPDRFSGHQFPNYSSELNVNALLLGDSALYLCASSLATGGYTFGSGTRLTVV.

V and J are TRBV7-2 and TRBJ2-1, with D unclear. Trimming took off 5 bases at V and 4 bases at J, with 15 bases between the two ends. CDR3 length: 15 residues. The V gene's germline CDR1 is SGHTA and CDR2 FQGNSA. CDR3 residues: CASSLQAGEYNEQFF. The DNA for the CDR3 is TGTGCCAGCAGCCTCCAAGCAGGAGAATACAATGAGCAGTTCTTC.

The chain combines TRBV6-5 with TRBJ2-5, with TRBD1 matching 9 bases. Looked up from germline, CDR1 is MNHEY and CDR2 is SVGAGI. With 2 bases clipped from V and 3 bases from J, the junction kept 1 base outside the gene matches. The CDR3 has 14 amino acids. The CDR3 nucleotides read TGTGCCAGCAGTTACGGACAGGGGAAAGAGACCCAGTACTTC. This encodes CASSYGQGKETQYF.

V and J are TRBV19 and TRBJ2-7, with unresolved D. Trimming cost V 1 base and J 3 bases, with 7 bases left between them. The germline CDR1 and CDR2 sequences are LNHDA and SQIVND (reference sequence). The CDR3 is made up of 13 amino acids. The CDR3 sequence: CASSIGQVYEQYF. CDR3 DNA sequence: TGTGCCAGTAGTATAGGGCAGGTCTACGAGCAGTACTTC.

The V call is TRBV16, the J call TRBJ2-7; 7 nucleotides match TRBD1. This CDR3 comprises 14 residues. CDR1 is KGHSY and CDR2 is FQNENV in the germline V gene. The ends lost 1 base at V and 7 bases at J; junction bases unmatched: 7. The CDR3 DNA follows: TGTGCCAGCAGCCAATTGGATAGGGGGCAGGAGCAGTACTTC. Translated, it gives CASSQLDRGQEQYF.

This chain uses TRBV7-9 with TRBJ2-3, with 8 bases aligning to TRBD1. Germline trimming cut 4 bases from V and 6 bases from J; bases unmatched to any gene: 18. The V gene's germline CDR1 is SEHNR and CDR2 FQNEAQ (reference sequence). The CDR3 length is 18 residues. CDR3 sequence: CASSWESRDRPTMDTQYF. The CDR3 DNA sequence: TGTGCCAGCAGCTGGGAGTCCCGGGACAGGCCCACAATGGATACGCAGTATTTT. The variable domain in full, with the rest retrieved from reference TRBV7-9 and TRBJ2-3, is DTGVSQNPRHKITKRGQNVTFRCDPISEHNRLYWYRQTLGQGPEFLTYFQNEAQLEKSRLLSDRFSAERPKGSFSTLEIQRTEQGDSAMYLCASSWESRDRPTMDTQYFGPGTRLTVL.

The DNA for the CDR3 is TGTGCCAGCTCACCACTACAGGGGGATCCCTATGGCTACACCTTC. This gives the protein CASSPLQGDPYGYTF. This chain joins TRBV18 and TRBJ1-2, with TRBD1 identical over 8 bases. Germline V lookup: CDR1 KGHSH, CDR2 LQKENI. With 1 base clipped from V and 4 bases from J, the junction kept 5 bases outside the gene matches. CDR3 length: 15 residues.

V gene TRBV4-3 combines with J gene TRBJ1-4, with 7 nucleotides matching TRBD1. Trimming removed 0 bases from V and 4 bases from J; junction bases left unmatched: 5. Per the germline V gene, CDR1 is LGHNA and CDR2 is YSLEER. This CDR3 spans 16 amino acids. CDR3 residues: CASSQDGDSLNEKLFF. The CDR3 nucleotides are TGCGCCAGCAGCCAAGATGGGGACAGCCTTAATGAAAAACTGTTTTTT.

This clone was observed once. This chain connects TRBV18 to TRBJ2-6, with TRBD1 identical over 8 bases. From germline, CDR1 is KGHSH and CDR2 LQKENI. This CDR3 is built from 18 residues. After removal of 6 bases from V and 0 bases from J, the junction contained 10 bases not matched to a gene. CDR3 loop: CASSTRQGKYSGANVLTF. The CDR3 DNA is TGTGCCAGCTCGACAAGACAGGGGAAATACTCTGGGGCCAACGTCCTGACTTTC. The complete variable domain, with remaining parts taken from reference TRBV18 and TRBJ2-6, reads NAGVMQNPRHLVRRRGQEARLRCSPMKGHSHVYWYRQLPEEGLKFMVYLQKENIIDESGMPKERFSAEFPKEGPSILRIQQVVRGDSAAYFCASSTRQGKYSGANVLTFGAGSRLTVL.

The chain has TRBV9 and TRBJ2-7; TRBD1 aligns across 9 bases. Germline V CDR1 and CDR2: SGDLS, YYNGEE. The CDR3 is made up of 14 amino acids. The ends lost 0 bases at V and 2 bases at J; junction bases unmatched: 0. CDR3 residues: CASSVGQGAYEQYF. CDR3 nucleotides: TGTGCCAGCAGCGTAGGACAGGGGGCCTACGAGCAGTACTTC.

This sequence joins TRBV19 and TRBJ2-5, with TRBD2 matching over 8 bases. The V gene's germline CDR1 is LNHDA and CDR2 SQIVND (reference sequence). This CDR3 has 13 amino acids. V lost 6 bases and J lost 4; bases outside the gene matches: 4. The CDR3 region has the DNA TGTGCCAGTAGGAAGGCGGGGGGAGAGACCCAGTACTTC. This sequence encodes CASRKAGGETQYF.

The chain has TRBV5-1 and TRBJ1-4; TRBD1 is a possible D gene (6 bases). Trimming removed 3 bases at V and 5 bases at J, with 14 bases between. The CDR3 runs 15 residues. CDR1 SGHRS and CDR2 YFSETQ come from the germline V gene. The CDR3 protein is CASSSRGFGNEKLFF. CDR3 bases: TGCGCCAGCAGCTCGAGGGGGTTTGGGAATGAAAAACTGTTTTTT. Filled out from reference TRBV5-1 and TRBJ1-4, the complete variable domain reads KAGVTQTPRYLIKTRGQQVTLSCSPISGHRSVSWYQQTPGQGLQFLFEYFSETQRNKGNFPGRFSGRQFSNSRSEMNVSTLELGDSALYLCASSSRGFGNEKLFFGSGTQLSVL.

V gene TRBV15 combines with J gene TRBJ2-5; D gene unclear. Per the germline V gene, CDR1 is LNHNV and CDR2 is YYDKDF (reference sequence). The V end was cut by 0 bases, the J end by 1 base, with 15 bases between. This CDR3 contains 17 residues. The CDR3 DNA sequence: TGTGCCACCAGCAGAGATTGGCGGTCCAATTCCCAAGAGACCCAGTACTTC. This translates into CATSRDWRSNSQETQYF.

The V call is TRBV18, the J call TRBJ2-1; D may match TRBD1 or TRBD2 (6 bases each). Trimming removed 4 bases from V and 5 bases from J, with 9 bases in between. Germline CDR1 KGHSH, CDR2 LQKENI. The CDR3 runs to 13 residues. The CDR3 loop is CASSQGGHNEQFF. CDR3 DNA: TGTGCCAGCTCACAGGGGGGACACAATGAGCAGTTCTTC.

Only a few counts were recorded for this clone. The rearrangement joins TRBV28 to TRBJ1-1; D is possibly TRBD1 (6 bases). Germline V gives CDR1 MDHEN, CDR2 SYDVKM. Deletions cut 4 bases from V and 1 base from J, with 13 bases between. This CDR3 comprises 15 residues. The CDR3 DNA is TGTGCCAGCAGTTCGTTACAGGGCAAGAACACTGAAGCTTTCTTT. Translation: CASSSLQGKNTEAFF.

The chain is built from TRBV25-1 and TRBJ1-3; no firm D call. The CDR3 runs to 13 residues. V shed 5 bases and J shed 0 bases, with 5 bases lying between them. Germline V gene lookup returns CDR1 MGHDK and CDR2 SYGVNS. The CDR3 sequence is CASSWHSGNTIYF. The CDR3, as DNA: TGTGCCAGCAGTTGGCACTCTGGAAACACCATATATTTT.

The chain combines TRBV9 with TRBJ2-3; no clear D. Per the germline V gene, CDR1 is SGDLS and CDR2 is YYNGEE. The CDR3 is 10 amino acids. Trimming shortened V by 4 bases and J by 7 bases, and 4 bases separated the two germline ends. The CDR3 protein is CASSSYTQYF. DNA for the CDR3: TGTGCCAGCAGCTCTTATACGCAGTATTTT. Complete variable domain (other parts from reference TRBV9 and TRBJ2-3): DSGVTQTPKHLITATGQRVTLRCSPRSGDLSVYWYQQSLDQGLQFLIQYYNGEERAKGNILERFSAQQFPDLHSELNLSSLELGDSALYFCASSSYTQYFGPGTRLTVL.